This T cell receptor (beta chain) was sequenced for a study of cytomegalovirus exposure and HLA in healthy donors. For this clone: The antigen is not known.

V was shortened by 2 bases and J by 2 bases, with 14 bases between the two germline ends. CDR3 length equals 15 residues. Germline V gives CDR1 SGDLS, CDR2 YYNGEE. Study-wide results and caveats: Most of the TCR beta V segments (in an earlier analysis) were productive either about 90% or about 30% of the time. Investigators reported 164 TCR beta chains as tied to cytomegalovirus.

The PCR used 60 Vbeta and 13 Jbeta primers. The table came from immunoSEQ multiplex PCR; TCRdb's copy has only in-frame clones and leaves some out. The data contain around 190,000 clones, 70% to 80% of them singletons. At the time of sampling, donors were nominally healthy, though unrecorded immune exposures were likely. This chain connects TRBV9 to TRBJ2-7, with D possibly TRBD2 on 7 matching bases. The receptor comes from a woman younger than 45 in good health and CMV-seropositive. Material: PBMCs. CDR3 sequence: CASSVGGGGAYEQYF. As DNA, the CDR3 is TGTGCCAGCAGCGTTGGGGGAGGGGGGGCCTACGAGCAGTACTTC.